What follows describes a single T cell receptor (beta chain). Assay: immunoSEQ multiplex PCR; the TCRdb copy retains only in-frame clones and omits some. Of about 70,000 clones listed, roughly 89% are singletons. Per the germline V gene, CDR1 is MNHNY and CDR2 is SVGAGI (reference sequence). The ends were cut back, 6 bases at V and 0 bases at J, with 17 bases in the middle. CDR3 size: 16 residues. The data were obtained in a study of blood T cell repertoires in COVID-19. Study details: Spain, Italy and the United States supplied samples that represented acute and convalescent COVID-19.

The chain combines TRBV6-6 with TRBJ1-1, with D possibly TRBD1 on 6 matching bases. The sequence was collected from a man in his 60s with acute or convalescent COVID-19. The sample consisted of peripheral blood. CDR3 nucleotide sequence: TGTGCCAGCAGCCGCAGGACAGCTCAGATGAACACTGAAGCTTTCTTT. It codes for CASSRRTAQMNTEAFF.